This T cell receptor (beta chain) was retrieved from a study of shared clonotypes between healthy human individuals. Study-level findings and limits: When compared with the clonotypes that were shared by all four sorted-subset donors, the non-shared clonotypes turned out to have lower generation probabilities. Clonotype sharing among donors, it was expected, would be affected by sequencing depth.

About this clone: As yet, its antigen is unknown.

The naive CD8 subset, CD45RO-negative cells positively selected for CCR7, excluded terminally differentiated effector memory CD45RA+ cells. How the authors handled the data: Sequence data from immunoSEQ were junction-only and lacked quality scores; consequently, filtering differed. Here immunoSEQ multiplex PCR was the method, and the copy in TCRdb shows in-frame clones only, minus some. For V, J and clone size, that table is used; D and trimming come from the DNA. The sample lists more than 500,000 clones; 90% to 95% were seen once. This TCR derives from a woman in her 30s in good health. Specimen: naive CD8+ T cells sorted from blood.

The CDR3 DNA sequence: TGTGCCAGCAGCGGGCAGGGTTTTAGGGACTACACCTTC. Translated, it gives CASSGQGFRDYTF. V and J are TRBV9 and TRBJ1-2, with D possibly matching TRBD1 (5 bases). Germline V lookup: CDR1 SGDLS, CDR2 YYNGEE. Trimming removed 3 bases from V and 10 bases from J, with 16 bases in between. There are 13 residues in the CDR3.